This T cell receptor beta chain was obtained from a study of blood T cell repertoires in COVID-19. The germline gives CDR1 MGHDK, CDR2 SYGVNS. The CDR3 loop spans 14 amino acids. V dropped 5 bases and J dropped 4 bases, with 9 bases sitting between them. Profiled with immunoSEQ multiplex PCR; TCRdb holds only in-frame clones, not every one. The sample lists 200,000 to 250,000 clones, approximately 80% occurring once. The TCR comes from a man in his sixties who had recovered from COVID-19. Sample: PBMCs or T cells enriched from blood (not recorded which). The chain combines TRBV25-1 with TRBJ1-6; D is possibly TRBD1 (6 bases). Here the CDR3 reads CASSQGQYNSPLHF. CDR3 nucleotides: TGTGCCAGCAGTCAAGGACAGTATAATTCACCCCTCCACTTT.